Described below is a single T cell receptor beta chain sequence and its context. Its antigen is unknown. Doses given second, at about 4 or about 12 weeks, were pooled. The sample originates from a study of T cell responses to AZD1222 COVID-19 vaccine. Sequencing was performed with immunoSEQ multiplex PCR; in TCRdb, only in-frame clones are kept and a portion is missing. The sample lists more than 120,000 clones, roughly 90% occurring once. V lost 0 bases and J lost 3; bases outside the gene matches: 2. The CDR3 spans 15 residues. The germline CDR1 and CDR2 sequences are MNHEY and SMNVEV (reference sequence). Findings and limits, study-wide: Unmutated variant regions reportedly attract nearly half of all spike-specific TCRs. Samples come after the peak T cell response, not at day 14.

This rearrangement joins TRBV27 to TRBJ2-1; 7 nucleotides match TRBD1. This receptor was obtained from an adult who received the AZD1222 COVID-19 vaccine. This specimen was peripheral blood, taken 28 days after the second AZD1222 dose. In DNA form, the CDR3 reads TGTGCCAGCAGTTTATCCTGGGACAGCTACAATGAGCAGTTCTTC. Amino acids: CASSLSWDSYNEQFF.